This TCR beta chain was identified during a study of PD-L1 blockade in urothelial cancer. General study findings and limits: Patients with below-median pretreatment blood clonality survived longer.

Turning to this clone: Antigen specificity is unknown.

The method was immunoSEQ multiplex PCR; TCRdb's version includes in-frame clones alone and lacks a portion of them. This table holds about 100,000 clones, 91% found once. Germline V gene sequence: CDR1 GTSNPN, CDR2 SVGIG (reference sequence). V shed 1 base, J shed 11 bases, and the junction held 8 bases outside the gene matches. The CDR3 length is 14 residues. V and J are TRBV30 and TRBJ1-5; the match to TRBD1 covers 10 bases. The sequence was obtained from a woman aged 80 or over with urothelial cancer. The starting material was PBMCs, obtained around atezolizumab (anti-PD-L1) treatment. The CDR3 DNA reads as TGTGCCTGGAGTGCGGGGACAGGGGTTAAAGCCCAGCATTTT. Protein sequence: CAWSAGTGVKAQHF.